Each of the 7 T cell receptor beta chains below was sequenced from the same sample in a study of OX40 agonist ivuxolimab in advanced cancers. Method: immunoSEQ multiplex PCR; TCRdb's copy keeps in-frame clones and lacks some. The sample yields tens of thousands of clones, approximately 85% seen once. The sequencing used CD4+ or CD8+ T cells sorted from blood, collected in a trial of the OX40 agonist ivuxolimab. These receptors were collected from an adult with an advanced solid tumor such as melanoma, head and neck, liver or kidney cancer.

The CDR3 DNA reads TGTGCCAGCAGCCCTGCGCACACAGATACGCAGTATTTT. Protein sequence: CASSPAHTDTQYF. The chain uses TRBV5-6 and TRBJ2-3, with D unresolved. Germline CDR1 and CDR2: SGHDT and YYEEEE. V lost 4 bases and J 2 bases, leaving 8 bases between the germline ends. This CDR3 region has 13 residues.

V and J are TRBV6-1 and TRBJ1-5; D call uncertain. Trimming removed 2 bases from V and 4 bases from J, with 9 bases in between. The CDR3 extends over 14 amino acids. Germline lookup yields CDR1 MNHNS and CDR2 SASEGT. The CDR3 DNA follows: TGTGCCAGCAGTGAATCGGTCGGGAATCAGCCCCAGCATTTT. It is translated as CASSESVGNQPQHF.

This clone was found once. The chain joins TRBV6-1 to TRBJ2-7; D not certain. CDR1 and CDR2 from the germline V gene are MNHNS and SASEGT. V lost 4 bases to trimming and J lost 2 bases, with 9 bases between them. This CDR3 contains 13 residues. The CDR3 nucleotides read TGTGCCAGCAGTGGGACCACCGCCTACGAGCAGTACGTC. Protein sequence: CASSGTTAYEQYV.

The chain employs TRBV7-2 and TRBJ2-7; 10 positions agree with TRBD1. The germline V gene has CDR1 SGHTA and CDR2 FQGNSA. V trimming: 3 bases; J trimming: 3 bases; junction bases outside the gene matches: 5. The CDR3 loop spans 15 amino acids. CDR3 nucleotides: TGTGCCAGCAGCTTCCGACAGGGGGCTAGCTACGAGCAGTACTTC. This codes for CASSFRQGASYEQYF. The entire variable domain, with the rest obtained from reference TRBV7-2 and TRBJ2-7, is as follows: GAGVSQSPSNKVTEKGKDVELRCDPISGHTALYWYRQSLGQGLEFLIYFQGNSAPDKSGLPSDRFSAERTGGSVSTLTIQRTQQEDSAVYLCASSFRQGASYEQYFGPGTRLTVT.

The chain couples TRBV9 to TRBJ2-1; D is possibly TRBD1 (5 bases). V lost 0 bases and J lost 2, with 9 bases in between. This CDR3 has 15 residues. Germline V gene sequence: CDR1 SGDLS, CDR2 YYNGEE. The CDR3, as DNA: TGTGCCAGCAGCGTAGGCAGGGCAGCCTACAATGAGCAGTTCTTC. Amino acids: CASSVGRAAYNEQFF.

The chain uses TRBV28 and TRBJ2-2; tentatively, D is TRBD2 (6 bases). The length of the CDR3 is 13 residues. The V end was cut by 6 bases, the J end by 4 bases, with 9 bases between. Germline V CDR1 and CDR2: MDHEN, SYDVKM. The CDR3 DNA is TGTGCCAGCAGCCGGGACTTCACCGGGGAGCTGTTTTTT. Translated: CASSRDFTGELFF.

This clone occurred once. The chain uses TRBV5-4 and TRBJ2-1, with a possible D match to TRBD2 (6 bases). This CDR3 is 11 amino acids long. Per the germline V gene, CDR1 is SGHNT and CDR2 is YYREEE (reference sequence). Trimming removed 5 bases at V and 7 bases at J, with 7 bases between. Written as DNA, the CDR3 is TGTGCCAGCAGGGGGACTAATGAGCAGTTCTTC. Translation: CASRGTNEQFF.